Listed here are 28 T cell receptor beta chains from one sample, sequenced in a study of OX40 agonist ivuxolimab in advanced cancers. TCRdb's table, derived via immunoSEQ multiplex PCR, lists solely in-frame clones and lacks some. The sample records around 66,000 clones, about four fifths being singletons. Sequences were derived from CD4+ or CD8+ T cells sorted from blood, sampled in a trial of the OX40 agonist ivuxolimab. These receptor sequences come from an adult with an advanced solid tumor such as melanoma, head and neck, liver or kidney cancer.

The CDR3 nucleotides are TGTGCCAGCAGTTACTCCACGTGGGGGAACACTGAAGCTTTCTTT. As protein: CASSYSTWGNTEAFF. The chain combines TRBV6-5 with TRBJ1-1; D gene unclear. The V gene's germline CDR1 is MNHEY and CDR2 SVGAGI. This CDR3 spans 15 amino acids. V lost 0 bases, J lost 1 base, and 9 bases lay in between.

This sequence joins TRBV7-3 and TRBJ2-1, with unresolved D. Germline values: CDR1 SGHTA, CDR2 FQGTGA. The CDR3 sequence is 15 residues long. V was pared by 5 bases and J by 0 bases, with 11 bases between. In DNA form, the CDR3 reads TGTGCCAGCAGCCCCTCTAGGTCCTCCTACAATGAGCAGTTCTTC. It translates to CASSPSRSSYNEQFF.

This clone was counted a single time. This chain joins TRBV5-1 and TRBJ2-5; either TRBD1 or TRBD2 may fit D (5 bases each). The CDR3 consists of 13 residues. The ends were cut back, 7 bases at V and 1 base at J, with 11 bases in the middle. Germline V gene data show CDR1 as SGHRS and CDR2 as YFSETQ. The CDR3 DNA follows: TGCGCCAGCCGAGGGGATTCCCAAGAGACCCAGTACTTC. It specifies CASRGDSQETQYF. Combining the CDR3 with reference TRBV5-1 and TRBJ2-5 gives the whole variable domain KAGVTQTPRYLIKTRGQQVTLSCSPISGHRSVSWYQQTPGQGLQFLFEYFSETQRNKGNFPGRFSGRQFSNSRSEMNVSTLELGDSALYLCASRGDSQETQYFGPGTRLLVL.

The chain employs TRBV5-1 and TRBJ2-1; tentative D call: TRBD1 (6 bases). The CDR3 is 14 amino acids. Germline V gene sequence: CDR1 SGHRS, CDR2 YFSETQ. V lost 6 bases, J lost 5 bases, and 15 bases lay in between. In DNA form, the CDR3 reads TGCGCCAGCAACTACAGGGTGGGCGACAATGAGCAGTTCTTC. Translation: CASNYRVGDNEQFF. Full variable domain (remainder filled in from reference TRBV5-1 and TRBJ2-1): KAGVTQTPRYLIKTRGQQVTLSCSPISGHRSVSWYQQTPGQGLQFLFEYFSETQRNKGNFPGRFSGRQFSNSRSEMNVSTLELGDSALYLCASNYRVGDNEQFFGPGTRLTVL.

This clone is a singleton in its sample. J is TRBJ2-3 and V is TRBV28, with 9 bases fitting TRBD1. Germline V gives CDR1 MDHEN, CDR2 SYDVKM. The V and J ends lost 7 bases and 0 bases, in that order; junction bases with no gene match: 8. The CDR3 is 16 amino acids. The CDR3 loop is CASTPSGTGSTDTQYF. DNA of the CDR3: TGTGCCAGCACCCCCTCCGGGACAGGGAGCACAGATACGCAGTATTTT.

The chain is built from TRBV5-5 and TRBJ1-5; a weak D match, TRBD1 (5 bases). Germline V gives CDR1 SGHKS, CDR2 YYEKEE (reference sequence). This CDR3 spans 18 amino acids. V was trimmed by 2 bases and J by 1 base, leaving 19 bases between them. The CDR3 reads CASSFGGAFGGSNQPQHF. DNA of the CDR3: TGTGCCAGCAGCTTTGGCGGGGCCTTCGGGGGGAGCAATCAGCCCCAGCATTTT.

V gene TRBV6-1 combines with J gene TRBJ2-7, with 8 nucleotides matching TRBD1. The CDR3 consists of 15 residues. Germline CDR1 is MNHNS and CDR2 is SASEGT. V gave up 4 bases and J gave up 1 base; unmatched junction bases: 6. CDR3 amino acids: CASSGRTGLSYEQYF. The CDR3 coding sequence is TGTGCCAGCAGTGGACGGACAGGGTTATCCTACGAGCAGTACTTC.

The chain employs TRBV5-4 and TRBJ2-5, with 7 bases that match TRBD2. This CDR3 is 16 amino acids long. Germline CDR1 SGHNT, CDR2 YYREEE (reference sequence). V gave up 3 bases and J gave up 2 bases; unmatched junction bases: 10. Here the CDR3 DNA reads TGTGCCAGCAGCTCCACCGCTTCTAGCGGACAAGAGACCCAGTACTTC. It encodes CASSSTASSGQETQYF.

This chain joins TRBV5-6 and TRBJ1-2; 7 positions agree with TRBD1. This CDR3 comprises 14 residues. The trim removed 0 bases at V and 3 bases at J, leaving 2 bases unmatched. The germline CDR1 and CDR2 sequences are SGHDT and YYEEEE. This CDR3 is CASSLEQGYYGYTF. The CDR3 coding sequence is TGTGCCAGCAGCTTGGAACAGGGGTACTATGGCTACACCTTC.

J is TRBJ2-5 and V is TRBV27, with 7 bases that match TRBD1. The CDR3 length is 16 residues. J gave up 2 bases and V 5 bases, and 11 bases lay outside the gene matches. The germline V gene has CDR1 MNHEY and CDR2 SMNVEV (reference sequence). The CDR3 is CASSTRQGWRQETQYF. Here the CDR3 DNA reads TGTGCCAGCAGTACGCGACAGGGTTGGAGACAAGAGACCCAGTACTTC.

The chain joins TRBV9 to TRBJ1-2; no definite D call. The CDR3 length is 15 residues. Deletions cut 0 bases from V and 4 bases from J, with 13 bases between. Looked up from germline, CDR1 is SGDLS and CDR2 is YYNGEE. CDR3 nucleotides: TGTGCCAGCAGCGTAGCTCCCGCAGCTACCTATGGCTACACCTTC. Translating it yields CASSVAPAATYGYTF.

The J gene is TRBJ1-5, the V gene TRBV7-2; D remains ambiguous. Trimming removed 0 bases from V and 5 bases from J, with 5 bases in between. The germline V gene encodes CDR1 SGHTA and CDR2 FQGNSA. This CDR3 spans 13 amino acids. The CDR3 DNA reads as TGTGCCAGCAGCTTAGCAGACTATCAGCCCCAGCATTTT. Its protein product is CASSLADYQPQHF.

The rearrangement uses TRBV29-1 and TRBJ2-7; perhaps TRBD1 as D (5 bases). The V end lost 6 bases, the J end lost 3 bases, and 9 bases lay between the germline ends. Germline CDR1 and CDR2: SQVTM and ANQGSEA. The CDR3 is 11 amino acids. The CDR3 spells CSVRDFYEQYF. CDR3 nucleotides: TGCAGCGTCAGGGATTTCTACGAGCAGTACTTC.

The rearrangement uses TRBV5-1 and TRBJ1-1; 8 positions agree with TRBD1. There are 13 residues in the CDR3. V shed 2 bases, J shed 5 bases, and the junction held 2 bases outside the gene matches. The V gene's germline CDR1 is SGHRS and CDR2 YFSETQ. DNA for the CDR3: TGCGCCAGCAGCTTACAGGGGGGGACTGAAGCTTTCTTT. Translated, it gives CASSLQGGTEAFF.

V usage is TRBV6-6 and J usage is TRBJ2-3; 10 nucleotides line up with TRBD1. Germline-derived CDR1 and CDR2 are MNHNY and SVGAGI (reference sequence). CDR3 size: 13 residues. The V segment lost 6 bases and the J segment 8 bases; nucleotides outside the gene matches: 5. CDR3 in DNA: TGTGCCAGCAGAAATGGACAGGGGGGTACGCAGTATTTT. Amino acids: CASRNGQGGTQYF.

This chain's CDR3 is CASSGPGAAYEQYF. The CDR3 DNA sequence: TGTGCCAGCAGCGGCCCGGGGGCAGCCTACGAGCAGTACTTC. The chain joins TRBV9 to TRBJ2-7; the D gene could be TRBD1 or TRBD2 (6 bases each). Deletions cut 3 bases from V and 2 bases from J, with 12 bases between. This CDR3 region has 14 residues. Germline CDR1 reads SGDLS; CDR2 reads YYNGEE. Full variable domain (rest looked up from reference TRBV9 and TRBJ2-7): DSGVTQTPKHLITATGQRVTLRCSPRSGDLSVYWYQQSLDQGLQFLIQYYNGEERAKGNILERFSAQQFPDLHSELNLSSLELGDSALYFCASSGPGAAYEQYFGPGTRLTVT.

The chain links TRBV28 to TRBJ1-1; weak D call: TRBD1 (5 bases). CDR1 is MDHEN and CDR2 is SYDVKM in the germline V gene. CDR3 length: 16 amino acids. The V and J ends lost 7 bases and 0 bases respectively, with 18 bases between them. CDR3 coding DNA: TGTGCCAGCACCTACCCCGTTGGGGGATTGAACACTGAAGCTTTCTTT. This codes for CASTYPVGGLNTEAFF.

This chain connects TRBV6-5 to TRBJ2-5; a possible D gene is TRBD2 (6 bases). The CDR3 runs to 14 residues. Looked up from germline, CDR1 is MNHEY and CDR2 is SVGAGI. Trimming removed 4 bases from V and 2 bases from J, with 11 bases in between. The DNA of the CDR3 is TGTGCCAGCAGTTCCTCCGGGAGTCAAGAGACCCAGTACTTC. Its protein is CASSSSGSQETQYF.

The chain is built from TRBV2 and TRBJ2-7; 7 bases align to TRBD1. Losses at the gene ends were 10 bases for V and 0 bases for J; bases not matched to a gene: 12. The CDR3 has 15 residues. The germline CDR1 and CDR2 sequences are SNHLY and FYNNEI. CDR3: CATPASAGGSYEQYF. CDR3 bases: TGTGCCACCCCGGCGTCGGCAGGGGGCTCCTACGAGCAGTACTTC.

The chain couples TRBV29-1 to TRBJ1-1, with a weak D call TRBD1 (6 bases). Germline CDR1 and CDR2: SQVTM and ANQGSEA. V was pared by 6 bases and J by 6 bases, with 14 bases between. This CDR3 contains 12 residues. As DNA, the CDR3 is TGCAGCGTGTTTACAGGGCCTTCTGAAGCTTTCTTT. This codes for CSVFTGPSEAFF.

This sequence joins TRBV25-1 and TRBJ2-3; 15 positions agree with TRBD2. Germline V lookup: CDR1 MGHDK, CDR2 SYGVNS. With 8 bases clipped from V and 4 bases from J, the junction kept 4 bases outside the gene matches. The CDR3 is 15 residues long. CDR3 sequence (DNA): TGTGCCAGCGGGGGACTAGCGGGGGGACCAGATACGCAGTATTTT. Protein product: CASGGLAGGPDTQYF.

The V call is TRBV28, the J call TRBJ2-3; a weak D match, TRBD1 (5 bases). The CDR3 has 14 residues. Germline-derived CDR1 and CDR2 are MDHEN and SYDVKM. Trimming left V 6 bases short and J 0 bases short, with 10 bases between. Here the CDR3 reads CASSDSLSTDTQYF. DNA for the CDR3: TGTGCCAGCAGCGACAGTTTGAGCACAGATACGCAGTATTTT.

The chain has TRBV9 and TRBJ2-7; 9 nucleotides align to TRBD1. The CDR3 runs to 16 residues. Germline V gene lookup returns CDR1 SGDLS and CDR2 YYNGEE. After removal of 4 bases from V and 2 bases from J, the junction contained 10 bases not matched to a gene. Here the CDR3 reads CASSPDFGQGTYEQYF. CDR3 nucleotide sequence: TGTGCCAGCAGCCCAGATTTCGGACAGGGGACCTACGAGCAGTACTTC.

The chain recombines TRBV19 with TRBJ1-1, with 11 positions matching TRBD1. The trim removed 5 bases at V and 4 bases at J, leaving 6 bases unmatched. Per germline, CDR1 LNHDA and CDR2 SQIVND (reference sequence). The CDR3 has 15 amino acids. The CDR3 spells CASSSLGTGGTEAFF. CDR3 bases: TGTGCCAGTAGTTCTTTAGGGACAGGGGGCACTGAAGCTTTCTTT. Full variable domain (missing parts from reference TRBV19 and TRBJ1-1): DGGITQSPKYLFRKEGQNVTLSCEQNLNHDAMYWYRQDPGQGLRLIYYSQIVNDFQKGDIAEGYSVSREKKESFPLTVTSAQKNPTAFYLCASSSLGTGGTEAFFGQGTRLTVV.

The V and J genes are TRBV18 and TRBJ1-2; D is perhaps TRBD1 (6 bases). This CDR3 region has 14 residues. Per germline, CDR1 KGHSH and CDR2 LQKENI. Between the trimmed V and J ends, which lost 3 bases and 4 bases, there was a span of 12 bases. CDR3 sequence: CASSPPDRSYGYTF. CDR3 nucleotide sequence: TGTGCCAGCTCACCCCCTGACAGGTCCTATGGCTACACCTTC.

CDR3 nucleotides: TGTGCCAGTAGTAATCCAGGCCGGCCTGAAGCTTTCTTT. This translates into CASSNPGRPEAFF. The chain links TRBV19 to TRBJ1-1; the D is unclear. Germline CDR1 reads LNHDA; CDR2 reads SQIVND (reference sequence). The CDR3 extends over 13 amino acids. Trimming shortened V by 4 bases and J by 6 bases, and 12 bases separated the two germline ends.

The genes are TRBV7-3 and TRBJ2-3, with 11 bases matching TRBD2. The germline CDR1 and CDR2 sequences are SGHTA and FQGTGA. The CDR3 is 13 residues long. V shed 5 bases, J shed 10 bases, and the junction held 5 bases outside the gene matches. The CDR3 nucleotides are TGTGCCAGCAGCGATTCTAGCGGGGGGTCGCAGTATTTT. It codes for CASSDSSGGSQYF.

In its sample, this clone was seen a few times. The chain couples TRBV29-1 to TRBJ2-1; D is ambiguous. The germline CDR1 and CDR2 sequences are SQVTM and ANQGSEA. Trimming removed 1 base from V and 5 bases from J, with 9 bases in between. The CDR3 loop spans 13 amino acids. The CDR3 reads CSVEGVQDNEQFF. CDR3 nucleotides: TGCAGCGTTGAAGGGGTTCAGGACAATGAGCAGTTCTTC.